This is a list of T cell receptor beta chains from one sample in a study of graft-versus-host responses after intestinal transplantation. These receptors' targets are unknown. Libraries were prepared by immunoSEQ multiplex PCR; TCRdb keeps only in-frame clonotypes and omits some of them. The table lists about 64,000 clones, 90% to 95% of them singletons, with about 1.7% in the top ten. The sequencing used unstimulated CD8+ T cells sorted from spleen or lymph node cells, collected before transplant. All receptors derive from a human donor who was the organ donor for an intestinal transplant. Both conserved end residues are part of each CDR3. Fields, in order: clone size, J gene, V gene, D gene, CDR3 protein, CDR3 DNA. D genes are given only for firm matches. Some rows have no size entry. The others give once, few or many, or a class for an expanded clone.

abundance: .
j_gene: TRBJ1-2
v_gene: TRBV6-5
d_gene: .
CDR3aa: CASRLTGPNYGYTF
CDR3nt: TGTGCCAGCAGGCTGACAGGCCCCAACTATGGCTACACCTTC

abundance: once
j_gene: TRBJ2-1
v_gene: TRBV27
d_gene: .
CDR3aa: CASSYGSPNEQFF
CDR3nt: TGTGCCAGCAGTTACGGGAGCCCCAATGAGCAGTTCTTC

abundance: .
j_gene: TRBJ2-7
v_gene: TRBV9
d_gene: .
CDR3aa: CASSVAGGSLLYEQYF
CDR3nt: TGTGCCAGCAGCGTAGCCGGCGGGTCCTTACTCTACGAGCAGTACTTC

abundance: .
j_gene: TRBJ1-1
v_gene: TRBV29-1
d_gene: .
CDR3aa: CSVVGQSGLNTEAFF
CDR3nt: TGCAGCGTTGTTGGTCAGTCAGGCCTGAACACTGAAGCTTTCTTT

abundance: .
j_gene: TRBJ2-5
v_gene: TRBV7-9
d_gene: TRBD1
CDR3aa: CASSFRQGAREQYF
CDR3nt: TGTGCCAGCAGCTTTCGACAGGGGGCAAGAGAGCAGTACTTC

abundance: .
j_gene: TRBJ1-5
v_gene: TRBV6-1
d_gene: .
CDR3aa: CASSQEENQPQHF
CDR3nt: TGTGCCAGCAGCCAAGAGGAGAATCAGCCCCAGCATTTT

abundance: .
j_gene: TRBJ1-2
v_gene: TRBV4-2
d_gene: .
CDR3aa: CASSFTSGTRYGYTF
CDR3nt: TGTGCCAGCAGCTTCACCTCCGGGACAAGATATGGCTACACCTTC

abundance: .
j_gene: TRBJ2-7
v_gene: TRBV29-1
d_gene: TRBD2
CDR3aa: CSVRGLAFYEQYF
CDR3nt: TGCAGCGTCCGCGGACTAGCGTTCTACGAGCAGTACTTC

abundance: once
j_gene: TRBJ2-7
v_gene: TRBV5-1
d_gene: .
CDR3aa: CASSLAFDRTYEQYF
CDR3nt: TGCGCCAGCAGCTTGGCCTTTGACAGGACCTACGAGCAGTACTTC

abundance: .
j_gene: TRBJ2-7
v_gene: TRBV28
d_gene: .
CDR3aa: CASSYTYEQYF
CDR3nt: TGTGCCAGCAGCTATACCTACGAGCAGTACTTC

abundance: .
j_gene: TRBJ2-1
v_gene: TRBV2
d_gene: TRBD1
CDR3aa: CASRDRDEREQFF
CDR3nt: TGTGCCAGCCGGGACAGGGACGAAAGGGAGCAGTTCTTC

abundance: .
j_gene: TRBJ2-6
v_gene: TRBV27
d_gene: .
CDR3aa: CASSLQGAGANVLTF
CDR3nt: TGTGCCAGCAGTTTACAGGGCGCTGGGGCCAACGTCCTGACTTTC

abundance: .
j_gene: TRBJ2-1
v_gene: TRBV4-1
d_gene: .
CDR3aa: CASSQDLPGYNEQFF
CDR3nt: TGCGCCAGCAGCCAAGATCTACCGGGGTACAATGAGCAGTTCTTC

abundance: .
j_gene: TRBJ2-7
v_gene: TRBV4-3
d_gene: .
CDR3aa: CASSQDPGFSYEQYF
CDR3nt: TGCGCCAGCAGCCAAGATCCCGGTTTCTCCTACGAGCAGTACTTC

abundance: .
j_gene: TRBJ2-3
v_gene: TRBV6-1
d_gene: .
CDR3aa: CATRTDSTDTQYF
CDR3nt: TGTGCCACTAGGACAGATAGCACAGATACGCAGTATTTT

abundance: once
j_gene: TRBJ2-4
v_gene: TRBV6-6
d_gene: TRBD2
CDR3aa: CASSYLGLVNIQYF
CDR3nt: TGTGCCAGCAGTTACTTGGGACTAGTAAACATTCAGTACTTC

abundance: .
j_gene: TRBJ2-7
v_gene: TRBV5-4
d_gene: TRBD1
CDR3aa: CASSYRDRVGEQYF
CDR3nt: TGTGCCAGCAGCTACCGGGACAGGGTCGGCGAGCAGTACTTC

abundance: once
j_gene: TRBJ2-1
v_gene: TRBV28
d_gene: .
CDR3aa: CASSPQGNEQFF
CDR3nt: TGTGCCAGCAGTCCCCAGGGCAATGAGCAGTTCTTC

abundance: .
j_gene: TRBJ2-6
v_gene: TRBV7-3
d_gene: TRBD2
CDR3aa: CASSLVGGALSGANVLTF
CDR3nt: TGTGCCAGCAGCTTAGTCGGGGGGGCCCTCTCTGGGGCCAACGTCCTGACTTTC

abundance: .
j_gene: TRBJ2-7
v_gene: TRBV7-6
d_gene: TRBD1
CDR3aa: CASSLAYVTGFHEQYF
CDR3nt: TGTGCCAGCAGCTTAGCATACGTGACAGGGTTCCACGAGCAGTACTTC

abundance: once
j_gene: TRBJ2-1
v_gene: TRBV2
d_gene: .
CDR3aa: CASRTGKSANEQFF
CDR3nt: TGTGCCAGCAGAACAGGGAAGAGTGCAAATGAGCAGTTCTTC

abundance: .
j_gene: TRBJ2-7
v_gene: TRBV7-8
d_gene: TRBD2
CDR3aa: CASSLGTSGSRLTYEQYF
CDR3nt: TGTGCCAGCAGCTTAGGGACTAGCGGGAGCAGACTAACCTACGAGCAGTACTTC

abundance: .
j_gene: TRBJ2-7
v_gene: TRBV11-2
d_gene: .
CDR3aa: CASSFTRSYEQYF
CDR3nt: TGTGCCAGCAGCTTTACTCGCTCCTACGAGCAGTACTTC

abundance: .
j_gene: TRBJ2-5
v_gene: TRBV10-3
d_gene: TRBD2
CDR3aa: CAISEAGEGETQYF
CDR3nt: TGTGCCATCAGTGAAGCGGGAGAGGGAGAGACCCAGTACTTC

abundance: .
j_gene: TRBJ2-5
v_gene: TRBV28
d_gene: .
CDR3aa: CASSLQGRGWTQYF
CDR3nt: TGTGCCAGCAGTTTACAGGGAAGGGGGTGGACCCAGTACTTC

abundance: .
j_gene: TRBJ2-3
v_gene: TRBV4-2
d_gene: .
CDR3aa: CASSPRPFRDSSTDTQYF
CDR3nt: TGTGCCAGCAGCCCCCGGCCGTTCAGGGACTCTTCCACAGATACGCAGTATTTT

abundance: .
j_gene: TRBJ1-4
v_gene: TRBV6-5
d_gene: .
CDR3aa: CASSGEDEKLFF
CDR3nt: TGTGCCAGCAGTGGCGAGGATGAAAAACTGTTTTTT

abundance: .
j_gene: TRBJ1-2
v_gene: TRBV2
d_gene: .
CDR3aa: CASSDWPLPNYGYTF
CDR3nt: TGTGCCAGCAGTGATTGGCCTTTACCTAACTATGGCTACACCTTC